A single sample is the source of the 14 T cell receptor beta chains below, sequenced in a study of blood T cell repertoires in COVID-19. Assay: immunoSEQ multiplex PCR; the TCRdb copy retains only in-frame clones and omits some. The sample includes more than 300,000 clones, around four fifths of them seen just once. The sample comprised peripheral blood. The receptors come from a woman aged 50 to 60 with acute or convalescent COVID-19.

This clone was seen a handful of times. The gene calls are TRBV5-4 and TRBJ1-1, with a possible D match to TRBD1 (6 bases). The germline gives CDR1 SGHNT, CDR2 YYREEE (reference sequence). The length of the CDR3 is 11 residues. V was clipped by 9 bases and J by 11 bases, with 17 bases between them. The CDR3 protein is CAIRTGRGAFF. CDR3 nucleotides: TGTGCCATCAGGACGGGGAGGGGGGCTTTCTTT.

The chain uses TRBV27 and TRBJ1-1; 11 bases match TRBD1. This CDR3 comprises 14 residues. Germline V gene sequence: CDR1 MNHEY, CDR2 SMNVEV (reference sequence). Trimming took 6 bases from V and 5 from J; bases not matched to a gene: 5. The CDR3 reads CASSPGQGVTEAFF. Here the CDR3 DNA reads TGTGCCAGCAGCCCGGGACAGGGGGTTACTGAAGCTTTCTTT.

This clone was counted only a few times. J is TRBJ2-7 and V is TRBV7-9, with 9 nucleotides matching TRBD1. V gave up 7 bases and J gave up 3 bases; unmatched junction bases: 10. Germline V lookup: CDR1 SEHNR, CDR2 FQNEAQ (reference sequence). The CDR3 is 15 residues long. The CDR3 bases are TGTGCCAGCACCGGGATAGGGACAGGGAGCTACGAGCAGTACTTC. The encoded protein is CASTGIGTGSYEQYF.

This clone was recorded once. J is TRBJ2-7 and V is TRBV19, with D possibly being TRBD1 (5 bases). V gave up 6 bases and J gave up 3 bases, with 18 bases separating them. Per the germline V gene, CDR1 is LNHDA and CDR2 is SQIVND (reference sequence). The CDR3 has 15 amino acids. As DNA, the CDR3 is TGTGCCAGTAGCCGCCGCGGCGGAACAGGCTACGAGCAGTACTTC. This sequence encodes CASSRRGGTGYEQYF.

The table lists this clone with a count of one. The chain combines TRBV7-2 with TRBJ1-4; TRBD1 aligns across 10 bases. Germline V gives CDR1 SGHTA, CDR2 FQGNSA. The CDR3 contains 14 residues. V lost 4 bases, J lost 6 bases, and 2 bases stayed unmatched. CDR3 bases: TGTGCCAGCAGCTCCGGGACAGGGGATGAAAAACTGTTTTTT. Translation: CASSSGTGDEKLFF.

V usage is TRBV30 and J usage is TRBJ1-5; TRBD1 aligns across 7 bases. The CDR3 extends over 15 amino acids. Germline loops: CDR1 GTSNPN, CDR2 SVGIG (reference sequence). V was pared by 1 base and J by 4 bases, with 7 bases of the junction left unmatched. CDR3 in amino acids: CAWSGGQVGNQPQHF. The CDR3 coding sequence is TGTGCCTGGAGTGGAGGACAGGTCGGGAATCAGCCCCAGCATTTT. Variable domain in full (rest from reference TRBV30 and TRBJ1-5): SQTIHQWPATLVQPVGSPLSLECTVEGTSNPNLYWYRQAAGRGLQLLFYSVGIGQISSEVPQNLSASRPQDRQFILSSKKLLLSDSGFYLCAWSGGQVGNQPQHFGDGTRLSIL.

This chain links TRBV27 with TRBJ2-3; 7 bases fit TRBD1. Germline loops: CDR1 MNHEY, CDR2 SMNVEV (reference sequence). CDR3 size: 14 residues. The trim removed 7 bases at V and 0 bases at J, leaving 4 bases unmatched. The CDR3 reads CASNRQGSTDTQYF. The CDR3 nucleotides are TGTGCCAGCAACAGACAGGGAAGCACAGATACGCAGTATTTT.

J is TRBJ1-3 and V is TRBV7-9, with 8 nucleotides matching TRBD1. CDR3 length equals 15 residues. Unmatched junction bases numbered 5, after V lost 5 bases and J lost 2 bases. In germline, CDR1 is SEHNR, CDR2 FQNEAQ (reference sequence). Here the CDR3 reads CASSTGTGTGNTIYF. In nucleotides, the CDR3 is TGTGCCAGCAGCACAGGGACAGGAACTGGAAACACCATATATTTT.

The CDR3: CAWSVPLGTTNSPLHF. Written as DNA, the CDR3 is TGTGCCTGGAGTGTACCATTGGGCACGACGAATTCACCCCTCCACTTT. The rearrangement uses TRBV30 and TRBJ1-6; D is unclear. The germline gives CDR1 GTSNPN, CDR2 SVGIG (reference sequence). Deletions cut 0 bases from V and 7 bases from J, with 16 bases between. The CDR3 has 16 amino acids. The variable domain in full, completed from reference TRBV30 and TRBJ1-6, reads SQTIHQWPATLVQPVGSPLSLECTVEGTSNPNLYWYRQAAGRGLQLLFYSVGIGQISSEVPQNLSASRPQDRQFILSSKKLLLSDSGFYLCAWSVPLGTTNSPLHFGNGTRLTVT.

J is TRBJ2-1 and V is TRBV2; maybe TRBD2 (5 bases). The germline V and J ends were trimmed by 3 bases and 11 bases, with 14 bases remaining between them. CDR3 size: 13 residues. CDR1 is SNHLY, CDR2 FYNNEI, per germline. CDR3 DNA: TGTGCCAGCAGTGAGGGAGTGGAAGTTAAGCAGTTCTTC. Its protein is CASSEGVEVKQFF.

The V and J genes are TRBV7-2 and TRBJ1-1; 12 nucleotides match TRBD1. Losses at the gene ends were 5 bases for V and 3 bases for J; bases not matched to a gene: 4. CDR1 SGHTA and CDR2 FQGNSA come from the germline V gene. The CDR3 extends over 15 amino acids. The CDR3 nucleotides read TGTGCCAGCAGCCGGGACAGGGGGCGCGACACTGAAGCTTTCTTT. As protein: CASSRDRGRDTEAFF.

Concerning this clone itself: Germline and junction disagree at one end, which may indicate a read error. The V call is TRBV2, the J call TRBJ2-5; 13 bases match TRBD2. Per germline, CDR1 SNHLY and CDR2 FYNNEI. The CDR3 runs to 16 residues. The CDR3 bases are TGTGCCAGCAGGGAAGGACTAGCGGGAGAGAGAGAGACCCAGTACTTC. Translating it yields CASREGLAGERETQYF.

This clone was counted a single time. This chain connects TRBV19 to TRBJ1-2, with D hard to call. Germline V gene sequence: CDR1 LNHDA, CDR2 SQIVND (reference sequence). The CDR3 is 15 amino acids. V dropped 1 base and J dropped 2 bases, with 11 bases sitting between them. CDR3 protein: CASSIGAGSNYGYTF. The CDR3 nucleotides are TGTGCCAGTAGTATAGGGGCAGGTTCAAACTATGGCTACACCTTC. Combining the CDR3 with reference TRBV19 and TRBJ1-2 gives the whole variable domain DGGITQSPKYLFRKEGQNVTLSCEQNLNHDAMYWYRQDPGQGLRLIYYSQIVNDFQKGDIAEGYSVSREKKESFPLTVTSAQKNPTAFYLCASSIGAGSNYGYTFGSGTRLTVV.

The chain combines TRBV6-5 with TRBJ1-2, with a weak D call TRBD1 (6 bases). Per the germline V gene, CDR1 is MNHEY and CDR2 is SVGAGI. The V end lost 8 bases, the J end lost 3 bases, and 13 bases lay between the germline ends. This CDR3 spans 13 amino acids. The CDR3 region is CASERTAYYGYTF. CDR3 bases: TGTGCCAGCGAAAGGACAGCCTACTATGGCTACACCTTC.